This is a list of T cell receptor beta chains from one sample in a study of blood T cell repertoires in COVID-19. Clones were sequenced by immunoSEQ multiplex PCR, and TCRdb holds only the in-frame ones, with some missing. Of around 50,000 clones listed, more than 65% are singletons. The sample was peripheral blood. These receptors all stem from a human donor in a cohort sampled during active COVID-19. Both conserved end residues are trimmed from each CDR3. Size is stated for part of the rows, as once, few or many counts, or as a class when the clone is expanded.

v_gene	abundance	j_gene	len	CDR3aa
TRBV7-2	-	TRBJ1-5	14	ASSPPNRGGNQPQH
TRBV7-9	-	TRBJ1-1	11	ASSLLENTEAF
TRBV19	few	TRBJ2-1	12	ASSIRGQPNEQF
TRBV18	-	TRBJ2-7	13	ASSLPGLAGVEQY
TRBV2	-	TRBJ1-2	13	ASRAGSAVNYGYT
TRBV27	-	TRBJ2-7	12	ASIDRGGGYEQY
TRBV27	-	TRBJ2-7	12	ASRNTDTTYEQY
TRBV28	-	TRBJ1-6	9	ASRDRSPLH
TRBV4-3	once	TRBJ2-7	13	ASSQASGGAYEQY
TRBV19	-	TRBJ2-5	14	ASADPRGTSRETQY
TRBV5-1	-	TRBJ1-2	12	ASSVTGTGNGYT
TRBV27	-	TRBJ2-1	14	ASSSPFRVFDNEQF
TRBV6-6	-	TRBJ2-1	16	ASSRLSSIPSSYNEQF
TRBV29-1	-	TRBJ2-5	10	SVGGQGATQY
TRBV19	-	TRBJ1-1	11	ASSIQGNTEAF
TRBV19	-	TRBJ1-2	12	ASSWTGGDYGYT
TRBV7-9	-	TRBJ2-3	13	ASSDRQGAWDTQY
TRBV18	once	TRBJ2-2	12	ASSPGPLPGELF
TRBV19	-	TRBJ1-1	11	ASSIAIDTEAF
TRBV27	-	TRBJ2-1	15	ASSSVTSGETYNEQF
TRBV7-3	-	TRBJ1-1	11	ASSLIMNTEAF
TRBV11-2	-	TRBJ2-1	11	ASSFYRVGEQF
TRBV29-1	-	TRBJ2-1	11	SVSDRADNEQF
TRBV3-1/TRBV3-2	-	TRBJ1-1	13	ASSRDRGANTEAF
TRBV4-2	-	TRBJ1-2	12	ASSRPGQGNGYT
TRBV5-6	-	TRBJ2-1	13	ASSLMREGLIEQF
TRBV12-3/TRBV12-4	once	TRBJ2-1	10	ASRPSQGEQF
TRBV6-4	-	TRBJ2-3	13	ASSPMAGGTDTQY
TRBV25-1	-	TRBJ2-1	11	ASSEPSVYEQF
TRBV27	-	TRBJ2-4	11	ASSPARENIQY
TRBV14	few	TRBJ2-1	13	ASSWTGEGDNEQF
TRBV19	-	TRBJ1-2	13	ASSGPGQANYGYT
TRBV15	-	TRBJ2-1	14	ATSRGQGGAYNEQF
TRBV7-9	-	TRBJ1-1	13	ASSARQGLNTEAF
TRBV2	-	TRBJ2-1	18	ASSEQGTGGKVSSYNEQF
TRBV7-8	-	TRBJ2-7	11	ASSSGGPYEQY
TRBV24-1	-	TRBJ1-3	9	ATAAGNTIY
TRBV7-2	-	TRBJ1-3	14	ASSLGGRASGNTIY
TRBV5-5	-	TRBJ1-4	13	ASSLLGQGHEKLF
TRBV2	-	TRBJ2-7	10	ASSGTGGEQY
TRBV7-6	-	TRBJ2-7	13	ASSLAEDSTYEQY